The 8 T cell receptor beta chains below all came from one sample that was sequenced in a study of blood T cell repertoires in COVID-19 (TCRdb year 2020). Libraries were prepared through the immunoSEQ multiplex PCR assay. This immuneACCESS table, as held by TCRdb, lists in-frame sequences with V and J called but not all clones. Of the missing ones, under half trace to an unresolved V gene in checked studies; the others have no known cause. The table for this sample lists 380,000 or so clones; 88% of them were counted only once. The ten largest clones add up to around 2.1% of the sample. Input material: PBMCs or T cells enriched from blood (not recorded which). The receptors here all came from a woman in her thirties or forties with acute COVID-19.

V gene TRBV11-2 combines with J gene TRBJ2-7; 7 nucleotides align to TRBD2. This CDR3 is 14 amino acids long. Germline V gives CDR1 SGHAT, CDR2 FQNNGV. Trimming at V came to 6 bases and at J to 0 bases, leaving 5 bases not matched to a gene. The CDR3: CASRRGGSSYEQYF. CDR3 DNA: TGTGCCAGCAGGAGGGGAGGGAGCTCCTACGAGCAGTACTTC.

This chain connects TRBV24-1 to TRBJ1-5; 7 nucleotides match TRBD1. Germline trimming cut 12 bases from V and 2 bases from J; bases unmatched to any gene: 15. CDR1 is KGHDR, CDR2 SFDVKD, per germline. CDR3 size: 16 residues. CDR3 bases: TGTGCCTCAGGAAACAGGGGCACAGGGGGCAATCAGCCCCAGCATTTT. Protein: CASGNRGTGGNQPQHF.

V usage is TRBV7-2 and J usage is TRBJ1-5; TRBD1 is a possible D gene (6 bases). The CDR3 has 15 residues. V lost 2 bases and J 3 bases, leaving 11 bases between the germline ends. Per the germline V gene, CDR1 is SGHTA and CDR2 is FQGNSA. CDR3: CASSLWTENNQPQHF. CDR3 bases: TGTGCCAGCAGCTTATGGACAGAGAACAATCAGCCCCAGCATTTT.

The sample holds one count of this clone. V usage is TRBV11-2 and J usage is TRBJ2-7, with 12 bases lining up with TRBD1. Per the germline V gene, CDR1 is SGHAT and CDR2 is FQNNGV. V shed 1 base, J shed 4 bases, and the junction held 11 bases outside the gene matches. The CDR3 covers 18 residues. The CDR3 sequence: CASSLGRGQGAHWYEQYF. The CDR3 nucleotides are TGTGCCAGCAGCTTAGGTAGGGGACAGGGGGCGCACTGGTACGAGCAGTACTTC.

The chain joins TRBV6-1 to TRBJ2-5; 9 bases fit TRBD2. The CDR3 consists of 17 residues. Germline CDR1 and CDR2: MNHNS and SASEGT. V shed 4 bases, J shed 2 bases, and the junction held 11 bases outside the gene matches. CDR3 sequence reads: CASSVSVAGGRQETQYF. The CDR3 DNA reads as TGTGCCAGCAGTGTGAGTGTTGCGGGGGGGCGACAAGAGACCCAGTACTTC.

The CDR3: CASSLFQGLLDGYTF. DNA of the CDR3: TGTGCCAGCAGCTTATTCCAGGGGCTCTTGGATGGCTACACCTTC. The V and J genes are TRBV7-9 and TRBJ1-2; a possible D gene is TRBD1 (6 bases). The germline V and J ends were trimmed by 2 bases and 6 bases, with 16 bases remaining between them. The CDR3 contains 15 residues. Germline lookup yields CDR1 SEHNR and CDR2 FQNEAQ (reference sequence).

This chain connects TRBV19 to TRBJ1-5; D uncertain. The CDR3 is 14 amino acids. Germline CDR1 and CDR2: LNHDA and SQIVND (reference sequence). V lost 5 bases and J 6 bases, leaving 14 bases between the germline ends. The CDR3 sequence: CASSPQRVGQPQHF. DNA for the CDR3: TGTGCCAGTAGTCCACAGAGGGTAGGTCAGCCCCAGCATTTT.

The chain is built from TRBV5-4 and TRBJ2-7, with D possibly being TRBD1 (5 bases). Deletions cut 3 bases from V and 7 bases from J, with 17 bases between. The CDR3 loop spans 14 amino acids. Germline CDR1 SGHNT, CDR2 YYREEE (reference sequence). CDR3 sequence (DNA): TGTGCCAGCAGCTCCTGGGGCCCCCAACGGGAGCAGTACTTC. Amino acids: CASSSWGPQREQYF. The full variable domain, its missing parts supplied by reference TRBV5-4 and TRBJ2-7, is ETGVTQSPTHLIKTRGQQVTLRCSSQSGHNTVSWYQQALGQGPQFIFQYYREEENGRGNFPPRFSGLQFPNYSSELNVNALELDDSALYLCASSSWGPQREQYFGPGTRLTVT.